This TCR beta chain comes out of a study of PD-L1 blockade in urothelial cancer. Using immunoSEQ multiplex PCR, the repertoire was profiled, and TCRdb retains in-frame clones only, with some absent. This table has about 32,000 clones, 87% appearing once. V was pared by 3 bases and J by 0 bases, with 4 bases between. In germline, CDR1 is KGHSH, CDR2 LQKENI. The CDR3 has 13 residues. The specimen comprised PBMCs, sampled around atezolizumab (anti-PD-L1) treatment. This TCR came from a man aged 45 to 65 with urothelial cancer. The rearrangement joins TRBV18 to TRBJ2-3; unclear D gene. The CDR3: CASSPHSTDTQYF. DNA for the CDR3: TGTGCCAGCTCACCTCATAGCACAGATACGCAGTATTTT.